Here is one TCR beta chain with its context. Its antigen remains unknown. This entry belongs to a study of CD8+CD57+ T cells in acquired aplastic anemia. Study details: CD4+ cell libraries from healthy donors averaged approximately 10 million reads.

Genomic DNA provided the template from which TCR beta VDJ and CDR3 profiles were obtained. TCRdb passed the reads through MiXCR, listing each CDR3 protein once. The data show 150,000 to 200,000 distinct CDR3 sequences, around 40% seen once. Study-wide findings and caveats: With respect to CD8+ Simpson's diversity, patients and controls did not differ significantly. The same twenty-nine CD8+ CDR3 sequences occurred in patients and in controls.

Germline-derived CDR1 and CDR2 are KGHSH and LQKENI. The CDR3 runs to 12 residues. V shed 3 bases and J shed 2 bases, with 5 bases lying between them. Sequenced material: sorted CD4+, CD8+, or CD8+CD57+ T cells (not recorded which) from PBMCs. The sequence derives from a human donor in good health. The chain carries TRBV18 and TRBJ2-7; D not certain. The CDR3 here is CASSPETYEQYF. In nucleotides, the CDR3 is TGTGCCAGCTCACCCGAAACCTACGAGCAGTACTTC.